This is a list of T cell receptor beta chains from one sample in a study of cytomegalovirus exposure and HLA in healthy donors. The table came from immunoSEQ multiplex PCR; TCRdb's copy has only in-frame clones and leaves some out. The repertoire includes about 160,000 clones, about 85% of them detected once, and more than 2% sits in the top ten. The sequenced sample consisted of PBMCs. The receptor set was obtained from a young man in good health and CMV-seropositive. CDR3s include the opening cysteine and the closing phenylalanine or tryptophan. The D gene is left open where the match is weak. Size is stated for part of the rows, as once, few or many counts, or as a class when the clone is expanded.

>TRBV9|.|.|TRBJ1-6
TGTGCCAGCAGCGTAGACCCAGGGGCGGGTAAATCACCCCTCCACTTT
CASSVDPGAGKSPLHF
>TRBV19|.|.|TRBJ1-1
TGTGCCAGTAGGAAGAGACAGGTGAACACTGAAGCTTTCTTT
CASRKRQVNTEAFF
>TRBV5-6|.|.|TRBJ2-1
TGTGCCAGCAGCTTGGCCCCACTAGTCCTCAATGAGCAGTTCTTC
CASSLAPLVLNEQFF
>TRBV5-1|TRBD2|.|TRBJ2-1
TGCGCCAGCAGCCCGGGGGGGGCCACCTCCTACAATGAGCAGTTCTTC
CASSPGGATSYNEQFF
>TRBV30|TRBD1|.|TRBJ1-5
TGTGCCTGGAGTCCGGGACAGGGCCGCAATCAGCCCCAGCATTTT
CAWSPGQGRNQPQHF
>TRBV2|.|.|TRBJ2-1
TGTGCCAGCAGTGAATCCTCGACAGGCACCTTCACTAATGAGCAGTTCTTC
CASSESSTGTFTNEQFF
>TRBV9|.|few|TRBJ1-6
TGTGCCAGCAGCGTGGGAGTACAGGGAAATTCACCCCTCCACTTT
CASSVGVQGNSPLHF
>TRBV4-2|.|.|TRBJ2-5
TGTGCCAGCAGCCAAGAGGCTGAGGGCCTGTACCAAGAGACCCAGTACTTC
CASSQEAEGLYQETQYF
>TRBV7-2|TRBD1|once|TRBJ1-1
TGTGCCAGCAGCGTACAGGGGGCGCAGGAGGCTTTCTTT
CASSVQGAQEAFF
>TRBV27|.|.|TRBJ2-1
TGTGCCAGCAGTCACCCCCGTGCGCTAGCCAATGAGCAGTTCTTC
CASSHPRALANEQFF
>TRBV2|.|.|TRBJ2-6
TGTGCCAGCCCCGGTCCCGCTCCACTCGGGGCCAACGTCCTGACTTTC
CASPGPAPLGANVLTF
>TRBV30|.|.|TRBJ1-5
TGTGCCTGGAGTGTACCCGGGGGGTATAGCAATCAGCCCCAGCATTTT
CAWSVPGGYSNQPQHF
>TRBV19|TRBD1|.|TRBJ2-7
TGTGCCAGTAGTATTGTCCCGGGACAGGGCCCCTACGAGCAGTACTTC
CASSIVPGQGPYEQYF
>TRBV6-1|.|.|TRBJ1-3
TGTGCCAGCAGTGAAACGTGGGGGCCAGGAAACACCATATATTTT
CASSETWGPGNTIYF
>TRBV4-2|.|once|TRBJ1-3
TGTGCCAGCAGCCAAGCGGGGTCTGGAAACACCATATATTTT
CASSQAGSGNTIYF
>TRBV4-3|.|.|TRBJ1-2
TGCGCCAGCAGCCAAGATCAACAGGTTGGTGGCTACACCTTC
CASSQDQQVGGYTF
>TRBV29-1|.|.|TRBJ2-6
TGCAGCGTTGAAGATCTAGGGGATGCCAGCGTCCTGACTTTC
CSVEDLGDASVLTF
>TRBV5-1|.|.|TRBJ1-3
TGCGCCAGCAGCTTAATAAATGGGCCTGGAAACACCATATATTTT
CASSLINGPGNTIYF
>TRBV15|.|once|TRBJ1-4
TGTGCCACCAGCAGGGCTTCCACAGGCTCTGTCGAAAAACTGTTTTTT
CATSRASTGSVEKLFF
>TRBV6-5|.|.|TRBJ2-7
TGTGCCAGCGGAAGGGGTATGGACACTCCCTACGAGCAGTACTTC
CASGRGMDTPYEQYF
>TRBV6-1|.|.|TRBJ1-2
TGTGCCAGCAGTGAAATAGGAGAGATCGGGTATGGCTACACCTTC
CASSEIGEIGYGYTF
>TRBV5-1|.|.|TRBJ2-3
TGCGCCAGCAGCCCGGGAGTCGGCGGGGGCTCAGATACGCAGTATTTT
CASSPGVGGGSDTQYF
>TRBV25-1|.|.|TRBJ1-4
TGTGCCAGCAGCGCGGAATTTCTTAATGAAAAACTGTTTTTT
CASSAEFLNEKLFF
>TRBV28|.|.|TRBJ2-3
TGTGCCAGCAGCCCCGATAGAACTAGCACAGATACGCAGTATTTT
CASSPDRTSTDTQYF
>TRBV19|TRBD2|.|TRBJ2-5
TGTGCCAGTAGTATAGCGGTCCCTAGCGGGGGTTCAACGGAGACCCAGTACTTC
CASSIAVPSGGSTETQYF
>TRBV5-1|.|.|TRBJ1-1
TGTGCCAGCAGCTTGGCCAGTTTGAACACTGAAGCTTTCTTT
CASSLASLNTEAFF
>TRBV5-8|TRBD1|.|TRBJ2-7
TGTGCCAGCAGCTCGGGACCCTTCCGGGACAGGGGGCCCTACGAGCAGTACTTC
CASSSGPFRDRGPYEQYF
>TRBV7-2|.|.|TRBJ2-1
TGTGCCAGCAGCTTAGCTGCGGACATATACAATGAGCAGTTCTTC
CASSLAADIYNEQFF
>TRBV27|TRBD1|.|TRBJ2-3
TGTGCCAGCAGTTTTTTAGGACAGGGAACAGATACGCAGTATTTT
CASSFLGQGTDTQYF
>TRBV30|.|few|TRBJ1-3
TGTGCCTGTACGGGAGGGACCTCTGGAAACACCATATATTTT
CACTGGTSGNTIYF
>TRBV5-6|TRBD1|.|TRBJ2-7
TGTGCCAGCAGCCTAACGACAGGGGGGAACGAGCAGTACTTC
CASSLTTGGNEQYF
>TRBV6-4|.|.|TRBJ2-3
TGTGCCAGCAGTCCGACAGCCGACCCAGCAGATACGCAGTATTTT
CASSPTADPADTQYF
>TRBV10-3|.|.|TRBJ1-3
TGTGCCACAGCCGGGGTTACTGGAAACACCATATATTTT
CATAGVTGNTIYF
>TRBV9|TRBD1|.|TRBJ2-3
TGTGCCAGCAGCCAGCGTATTAGACAGGGGGCAGATACGCAGTATTTT
CASSQRIRQGADTQYF
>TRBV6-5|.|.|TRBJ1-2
TGTGCCACATTCGGAGGGGCCGGCGGCACCTTC
CATFGGAGGTF
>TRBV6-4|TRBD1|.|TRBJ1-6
TGTGCCAGCGCACGGGACAGTCTATCACCCCTCCACTTT
CASARDSLSPLHF
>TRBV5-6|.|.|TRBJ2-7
TGTGCCAGCAGCTTGGCCCGGGGGTACGAGCAGTACTTC
CASSLARGYEQYF
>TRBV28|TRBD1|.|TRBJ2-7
TGTGCCAGCAGTCGGGACGGGACAGGGGTTGAGCAGTACTTC
CASSRDGTGVEQYF
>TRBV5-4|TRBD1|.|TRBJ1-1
TGTGCCAGCAGCTTGCAGGGGGTGACGGGTGAAGCTTTCTTT
CASSLQGVTGEAFF
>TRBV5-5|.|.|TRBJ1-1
TGTGCCAGCAGCTTTCAGGAATACACTGAAGCTTTCTTT
CASSFQEYTEAFF
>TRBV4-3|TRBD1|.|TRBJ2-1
TGCGCCAGCAGCTGGCGACAGGGGTATGAGCAGTTCTTC
CASSWRQGYEQFF
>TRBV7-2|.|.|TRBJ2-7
TGTGCCAGCAGCCCTCAAGGGGCGAGGCAGTACTTC
CASSPQGARQYF
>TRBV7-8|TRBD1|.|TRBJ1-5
TGTGCCAGCAGTTCGGACAGGGGCGAACAGCCCCAGCATTTT
CASSSDRGEQPQHF
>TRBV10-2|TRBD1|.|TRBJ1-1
TGCGCCAGCAGTCCAGGGGGATTGACTGAAGCTTTCTTT
CASSPGGLTEAFF
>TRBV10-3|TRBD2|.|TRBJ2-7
TGTGCCATCAGCGAAAGGACTAGCGGGGGCCTTTACGAGCAGTACTTC
CAISERTSGGLYEQYF
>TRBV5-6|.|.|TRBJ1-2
TGTGCCAGCAGCTCGCAATCTCCCCGGGGCTACACCTTC
CASSSQSPRGYTF
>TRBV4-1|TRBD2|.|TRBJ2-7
TGCGCCAGCAGCCATACGTCCGGACTAGCGGACGAGCAGTACTTC
CASSHTSGLADEQYF
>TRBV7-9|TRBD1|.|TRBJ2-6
TGTGCCAGCAGCTTGGGACAGCGAGACTCTGGGGCCAACGTCCTGACTTTC
CASSLGQRDSGANVLTF
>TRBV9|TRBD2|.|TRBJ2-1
TGTGCCAGCAGCGTAGTCGGGGGGGCCTCCTACAATGAGCAGTTCTTC
CASSVVGGASYNEQFF
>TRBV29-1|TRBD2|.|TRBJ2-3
TGCAGCGTTGCTCTGGTACTAGCGCCGGGCGGAGATACGCAGTATTTT
CSVALVLAPGGDTQYF
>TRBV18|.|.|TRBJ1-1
TGTGCCAGCTCACCCCGCCTGGAGTTCACTGAAGCTTTCTTT
CASSPRLEFTEAFF
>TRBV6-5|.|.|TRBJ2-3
TGTGCCAGCAGTTACTTTCTGGCGGGAAGCACGGATACGCAGTATTTT
CASSYFLAGSTDTQYF
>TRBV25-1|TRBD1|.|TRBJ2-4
TGTGCCAGCAGTGAGGGGACAGGGGCAGTCCAAAACAGTCAGTACTTC
CASSEGTGAVQNSQYF
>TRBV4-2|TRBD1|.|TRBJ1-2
TGTGCCAGCAGCCAAGATTGGGGACAGCCTAACTATGGCTACACCTTC
CASSQDWGQPNYGYTF
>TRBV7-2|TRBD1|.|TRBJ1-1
TGTGCCAGCAGCCCCGACAGGGGTTTGACAGAAGCTTTCTTT
CASSPDRGLTEAFF
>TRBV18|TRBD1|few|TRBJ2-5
TGTGCCAGCTCACCAGTCCTGACAGGGGAAGAGACCCAGTACTTC
CASSPVLTGEETQYF
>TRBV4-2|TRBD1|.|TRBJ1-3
TGTGCCAGCAGCCAAGAAATAAGGGGGACAGGGGACCTTTCCTACTCTGGAAACACCATATATTTT
CASSQEIRGTGDLSYSGNTIYF
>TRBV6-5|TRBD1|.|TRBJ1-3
TGTGCCAGCAGTTACTCACAAGACAGGGGAGGAAACACCATATATTTT
CASSYSQDRGGNTIYF
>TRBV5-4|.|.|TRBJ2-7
TGTGCCATAGGGCGGGGGCAGACCTACGAGCAGTACTTC
CAIGRGQTYEQYF